This T cell receptor (beta chain) was documented in a study of cytotoxic CD8 clonotypes in ibrutinib-treated CLL. General study findings and limits: Different sampling times were used for sustained-remission and progressing patients.

For this clone: What it binds is not known.

The protocol was immunoSEQ multiplex PCR, while the TCRdb copy is restricted to in-frame clones and leaves out a portion. The sample shows about 140,000 clones, approximately 75% of them seen only once. Germline CDR1 reads MNHEY; CDR2 reads SVGAGI. The CDR3 consists of 13 residues. V dropped 3 bases and J dropped 14 bases, with 14 bases sitting between them. This TCR was sampled from a human donor with chronic lymphocytic leukemia. Here the sequenced sample was PBMCs, taken after 12 months of ibrutinib treatment. The genes are TRBV6-5 and TRBJ1-6; the D is unclear. The CDR3, as DNA: TGTGCCAGCAGTTATGCTGAGAGGAGAGCCCTCCACTTT. Encoded protein: CASSYAERRALHF.